A selection of T cell receptor beta chains follows, all from one sample in a study of identical twins. In TCRdb, the 5' RACE reads were re-called with MiXCR into one record per CDR3 protein. This table has about 660,000 distinct CDR3 sequences, less than 10% appearing once. These data were likewise used in another study, on yellow fever vaccine responses in identical twins.

Sequencing was performed on PBMCs. These receptors originate from a young woman in good health. Both conserved end residues are part of each CDR3. A D gene is named only where the DNA matches it firmly. Clone size is stated in some rows and not others, as once, few, many or a class when expanded.

few TRBD2 TRBJ2-7 TRBV29-1 CSVLIAGTYEQYF TGCAGCGTCCTCATAGCGGGAACCTACGAGCAGTACTTC
- TRBD2 TRBJ2-1 TRBV20-1 CSAYSSGRSWDEQFF TGCAGTGCTTACAGTAGCGGGAGGTCCTGGGATGAGCAGTTCTTC
- - TRBJ2-4 TRBV30 CAWYRNIQYF TGTGCCTGGTATCGAAACATTCAGTACTTC
few TRBD1 TRBJ2-3 TRBV3-1 CASSHAPDRGGRAQYF TGTGCCAGCAGCCACGCACCGGACAGGGGAGGCCGGGCGCAGTATTTT
many - TRBJ2-5 TRBV11-2 CASSLNVGGGGETQYF TGTGCCAGCAGCTTAAATGTAGGGGGAGGTGGAGAGACCCAGTACTTC
- - TRBJ2-1 TRBV6-1 CASSDGNSYNEQFF TGTGCCAGCAGTGATGGGAACTCCTACAATGAGCAGTTCTTC
- TRBD2 TRBJ2-7 TRBV27 CASSLGTSAYEQYF TGTGCCAGCAGTTTAGGGACTAGCGCCTACGAGCAGTACTTC
many - TRBJ2-2 TRBV7-9 CASSFTTGTLSTGELFF TGTGCCAGCAGCTTTACCACCGGGACGTTATCCACCGGGGAGCTGTTTTTT
many TRBD2 TRBJ2-1 TRBV5-5 CASRLGLADSADEQFF TGTGCCAGCAGACTGGGACTAGCGGATTCAGCGGATGAGCAGTTCTTC
few TRBD2 TRBJ2-1 TRBV29-1 CSARTSGDPYNEQFF TGCAGCGCTAGGACTAGCGGAGACCCCTACAATGAGCAGTTCTTC
- TRBD2 TRBJ2-5 TRBV28 CASSFPLSGNREETQYF TGTGCCAGCAGTTTCCCCCTTAGCGGGAACCGGGAAGAGACCCAGTACTTC
- - TRBJ2-4 TRBV12-3/TRBV12-4 CASRWRTANIQYF TGTGCCAGCAGATGGAGGACAGCCAACATTCAGTACTTC
few - TRBJ2-3 TRBV28 CASRARKVTDTQYF TGTGCCAGCCGGGCCAGGAAGGTCACAGATACGCAGTATTTT
many - TRBJ1-6 TRBV12-3/TRBV12-4 CASSRTGRDSPLHF TGTGCCAGCAGCCGAACAGGGAGGGATTCACCCCTCCACTTT
many - TRBJ1-2 TRBV29-1 CSVEEPGGRGHYGYTF TGCAGCGTTGAAGAGCCCGGGGGCAGGGGACACTATGGCTACACCTTC
many TRBD1 TRBJ2-7 TRBV27 CASSLVTGREQYF TGTGCCAGCAGTTTAGTGACAGGGCGAGAGCAGTACTTC
- - TRBJ2-7 TRBV10-3 CATQGGSYEQYF TGTGCCACCCAGGGGGGCTCCTACGAGCAGTACTTC
- TRBD2 TRBJ2-4 TRBV7-2 CASSLVAGGENIQYF TGTGCCAGCAGCTTAGTCGCCGGGGGGGAAAACATTCAGTACTTC
few TRBD1 TRBJ1-1 TRBV20-1 CSARDPGTVTEAFF TGCAGTGCTAGAGATCCTGGGACAGTCACTGAAGCTTTCTTT
many - TRBJ2-5 TRBV5-6 CASSPGHQLYQETQYF TGTGCCAGCAGCCCGGGACACCAACTCTACCAAGAGACCCAGTACTTC
few - TRBJ2-3 TRBV6-2/TRBV6-3 CASSGEGGADTQYF TGTGCCAGCAGTGGGGAGGGGGGGGCAGATACGCAGTATTTT
few TRBD2 TRBJ2-7 TRBV7-2 CASSLGWRGGQYEQYF TGTGCCAGCAGCTTAGGTTGGCGGGGGGGCCAGTACGAGCAGTACTTC
few - TRBJ2-1 TRBV6-2/TRBV6-3 CASRKTEAWNEQFF TGTGCCAGCAGGAAGACGGAGGCATGGAATGAGCAGTTCTTC
- - TRBJ2-7 TRBV14 CASSQDRGKQQYF TGTGCCAGCAGCCAAGATAGGGGGAAACAGCAGTACTTC
many TRBD2 TRBJ2-7 TRBV7-2 CASSFGLAGGYYEQYF TGTGCCAGCAGCTTCGGACTAGCGGGAGGTTACTACGAGCAGTACTTC
many - TRBJ1-6 TRBV25-1 CASSELGNSPLHF TGTGCCAGCAGTGAATTGGGGAATTCACCCCTCCACTTT
few - TRBJ2-3 TRBV12-3/TRBV12-4 CASTPRGEGTDTQYF TGTGCCAGCACCCCGAGGGGGGAAGGGACAGATACGCAGTATTTT
many TRBD1 TRBJ2-4 TRBV6-2/TRBV6-3 CASSPGQAFGIQYF TGTGCCAGCAGCCCGGGACAGGCGTTCGGCATTCAGTACTTC
few - TRBJ2-2 TRBV10-3 CATFSVGQANTGELFF TGTGCCACTTTTTCTGTGGGACAAGCGAACACCGGGGAGCTGTTTTTT
few - TRBJ1-5 TRBV15 CATSRGNRPIRKGNQPQHF TGTGCCACCAGCAGAGGCAACAGGCCGATAAGGAAAGGCAATCAGCCCCAGCATTTT
- - TRBJ2-7 TRBV6-5 CASSSSQGSGHEQYF TGTGCCAGCAGTTCCTCACAGGGATCTGGGCACGAGCAGTACTTC
few TRBD2 TRBJ2-7 TRBV3-1 CASSQEGLAGFYEQYF TGTGCCAGCAGCCAAGAAGGGCTAGCGGGATTCTACGAGCAGTACTTC
few - TRBJ2-2 TRBV29-1 CSVDGAGDTGELFF TGCAGCGTTGATGGGGCAGGGGACACCGGGGAGCTGTTTTTT
many - TRBJ2-7 TRBV6-5 CASSYGSGASYEQYF TGTGCCAGCAGTTACGGTTCGGGGGCCAGTTACGAGCAGTACTTC
- - TRBJ2-2 TRBV6-1 CASSELWGTGELFF TGTGCCAGCAGTGAACTTTGGGGGACCGGGGAGCTGTTTTTT
few - TRBJ1-1 TRBV5-1 CASSLKVPSTEAFF TGCGCCAGCAGCTTGAAGGTCCCTTCTACTGAAGCTTTCTTT
- TRBD2 TRBJ2-3 TRBV7-7 CASSPLPGRDDTDTQYF TGTGCTAGCAGCCCCCTCCCGGGGAGGGACGACACAGATACGCAGTATTTT
- - TRBJ2-7 TRBV7-2 CASSTWGGTYEQYF TGTGCCAGCAGTACTTGGGGGGGCACCTACGAGCAGTACTTC
many - TRBJ2-3 TRBV7-9 CASSSTADTQYF TGTGCCAGCAGCTCCACCGCAGATACGCAGTATTTT
many TRBD2 TRBJ2-1 TRBV5-1 CASSSRTSGGLSEQFF TGCGCCAGCAGCTCCCGGACTAGCGGGGGGTTGAGTGAGCAGTTCTTC
many - TRBJ2-3 TRBV28 CASSLPLAVRDTDTQYF TGTGCCAGCAGTTTACCGTTAGCGGTCAGGGACACAGATACGCAGTATTTT
few - TRBJ2-7 TRBV6-5 CASSYRAGGVWNSYEQYF TGTGCCAGCAGTTATCGCGCAGGGGGGGTCTGGAACTCCTACGAGCAGTACTTC
- - TRBJ1-2 TRBV29-1 CSVDWGAGKANYGYTF TGCAGCGTTGATTGGGGGGCAGGGAAAGCTAACTATGGCTACACCTTC
few TRBD1 TRBJ2-1 TRBV24-1 CATSDLWTGDEQFF TGTGCCACCAGTGATTTGTGGACAGGAGATGAGCAGTTCTTC
- - TRBJ2-3 TRBV3-1 CASSQVRAPDTQYF TGTGCCAGCAGCCAAGTTCGGGCCCCAGATACGCAGTATTTT
few - TRBJ2-5 TRBV5-1 CASSLTGSEYLRTQYF TGCGCCAGCAGCTTGACAGGGTCTGAGTACCTTAGGACCCAGTACTTC
- - TRBJ2-1 TRBV29-1 CSVEKNNEQFF TGCAGCGTCGAAAAGAACAATGAGCAGTTCTTC
many - TRBJ2-4 TRBV27 CASRSLSLAKNIQYF TGTGCCAGCAGATCGTTATCACTAGCCAAAAACATTCAGTACTTC
few - TRBJ2-5 TRBV6-5 CASSYYGAQETQYF TGTGCCAGCAGTTATTACGGAGCCCAAGAGACCCAGTACTTC
many - TRBJ2-1 TRBV3-1 CASRHRNEQFF TGTGCCAGCAGGCACAGGAATGAGCAGTTCTTC
- - TRBJ1-2 TRBV28 CASSAGIVYGYTF TGTGCCAGCAGTGCAGGGATAGTCTATGGCTACACCTTC
many - TRBJ2-6 TRBV12-3/TRBV12-4 CASSSYSGANVLTF TGTGCCAGCAGTTCTTACTCGGGGGCCAACGTCCTGACTTTC
- - TRBJ2-2 TRBV5-6 CASSAFLGELFF TGTGCCAGCAGCGCCTTTCTAGGGGAGCTGTTTTTT